These 30 T cell receptor beta chains came from one sample sequenced in a study of CD8 T cells in Susac syndrome (dated by TCRdb to between 2019 and 2020). Libraries were made using the immunoSEQ multiplex PCR assay. RNA was extracted using the RNeasy kit, and roughly 0.5 to 1 microgram was reverse transcribed with random hexamers. TCRdb cleaned the public reads at Q25 with fastp, built clones with MiXCR and kept in-frame beta chains. Each record represents a unique CDR3 protein, reported with the most common genes and DNA among its rows. For this sample the table gives some 150,000 distinct CDR3 sequences, of which roughly 94% were detected only once. The ten largest clones capture 0.2% to 0.25% of the sample. The sample comprised CD8+ T cells from PBMCs. The receptor source for this set is a human donor with multiple sclerosis.

This sequence joins TRBV20-1 and TRBJ2-2, with no clear D. Per the germline V gene, CDR1 is DFQATT and CDR2 is SNEGSKA (reference sequence). This CDR3 is 16 amino acids long. The V end lost 2 bases, the J end lost 6 bases, and 19 bases lay between the germline ends. CDR3 protein: CSARPQAAVGPGELFF. The CDR3 DNA reads as TGCAGTGCTAGACCCCAGGCGGCCGTAGGACCCGGGGAGCTGTTTTTT.

This chain links TRBV12-3 or TRBV12-4 with TRBJ1-5, with 8 bases that match TRBD1. V was clipped by 5 bases and J by 2 bases; unmatched bases: 11. The CDR3 loop spans 17 amino acids. CDR3: CASSPGRTGSGNQPQHF. In nucleotides, the CDR3 is TGTGCCAGCAGTCCGGGCCGGACAGGGTCTGGCAATCAGCCCCAGCATTTT.

The chain uses TRBV12-5 and TRBJ1-1; TRBD1 is a possible D gene (6 bases). There are 15 residues in the CDR3. Trimming left V 7 bases short and J 3 bases short, with 18 bases between. Germline V lookup: CDR1 LGHNT, CDR2 FRNRAP. In nucleotides, the CDR3 is TGTGCTAGTGCCAGGAGGTCAGGGGTGGACACTGAAGCTTTCTTT. Translation gives CASARRSGVDTEAFF.

The chain couples TRBV7-9 to TRBJ2-5; D not certain. This CDR3 spans 15 amino acids. Germline V gene data show CDR1 as SEHNR and CDR2 as FQNEAQ (reference sequence). V was cut by 2 bases and J by 2 bases, with 12 bases left in between. The DNA of the CDR3 is TGTGCCAGCAGCTTACTCCAAGCAGAGCAAGAGACCCAGTACTTC. Its protein product is CASSLLQAEQETQYF.

V and J are TRBV9 and TRBJ2-3, with TRBD2 matching over 8 bases. V shed 1 base, J shed 2 bases, and the junction held 3 bases outside the gene matches. There are 15 residues in the CDR3. Germline V gene sequence: CDR1 SGDLS, CDR2 YYNGEE. The CDR3: CASSVTSGSTDTQYF. The CDR3 DNA sequence: TGTGCCAGCAGCGTAACTAGCGGTTCCACAGATACGCAGTATTTT.

The chain combines TRBV11-2 with TRBJ2-1; 7 bases match TRBD2. The J segment lost 0 bases and the V segment lost 2 bases, leaving 4 bases of the junction unmatched. The germline V gene has CDR1 SGHAT and CDR2 FQNNGV. The CDR3 sequence is 16 residues long. The CDR3 DNA sequence: TGTGCCAGCAGCTTACACCGCGGGGGCTCCTACAATGAGCAGTTCTTC. This translates into CASSLHRGGSYNEQFF. The full variable domain, completed using reference TRBV11-2 and TRBJ2-1, is EAGVAQSPRYKIIEKRQSVAFWCNPISGHATLYWYQQILGQGPKLLIQFQNNGVVDDSQLPKDRFSAERLKGVDSTLKIQPAKLEDSAVYLCASSLHRGGSYNEQFFGPGTRLTVL.

The J gene is TRBJ1-2, the V gene TRBV25-1; TRBD1 is a possible D gene (5 bases). The germline gives CDR1 MGHDK, CDR2 SYGVNS. The CDR3 extends over 13 amino acids. V was pared by 3 bases and J by 3 bases, with 8 bases between. The CDR3 is CASSEPGHYGYTF. CDR3 bases: TGTGCCAGCAGTGAGCCGGGGCACTATGGCTACACCTTC.

This chain links TRBV20-1 with TRBJ2-5; no clear D. In germline, CDR1 is DFQATT, CDR2 SNEGSKA (reference sequence). The CDR3 extends over 13 amino acids. Trimming cost V 3 bases and J 2 bases, with 10 bases left between them. CDR3 coding DNA: TGCAGTGCTAGGTCGGCTGCGCAAGAGACCCAGTACTTC. This sequence encodes CSARSAAQETQYF.

This chain's CDR3 is CASTLTRREEAFF. The DNA of the CDR3 is TGTGCCAGCACCTTAACCAGGAGGGAGGAAGCTTTCTTT. This chain links TRBV28 with TRBJ1-1; D gene uncertain. CDR3 length equals 13 residues. The germline gives CDR1 MDHEN, CDR2 SYDVKM. V was cut by 7 bases and J by 8 bases, with 17 bases left in between.

The V and J genes are TRBV11-2 and TRBJ2-7; D gene unclear. V lost 6 bases, J lost 3 bases, and 18 bases lay in between. Germline CDR1 SGHAT, CDR2 FQNNGV. The CDR3 spans 15 residues. The CDR3 DNA reads as TGTGCCAGCAGTCTAGAAGGTTCTGTAGGCTACGAGCAGTACTTC. It codes for CASSLEGSVGYEQYF.

The rearrangement joins TRBV25-1 to TRBJ1-2; D ambiguous. The germline CDR1 and CDR2 sequences are MGHDK and SYGVNS. V dropped 3 bases and J dropped 4 bases, with 9 bases sitting between them. This CDR3 is 13 amino acids long. CDR3 DNA: TGTGCCAGCAGTGATTTTTCCTCCTATGGCTACACCTTC. Translation: CASSDFSSYGYTF.

This clonotype was observed a single time. The chain links TRBV9 to TRBJ1-5; maybe TRBD1 (5 bases). V lost 7 bases, J lost 7 bases, and 18 bases lay in between. CDR1 and CDR2 from the germline V gene are SGDLS and YYNGEE. The CDR3 has 14 residues. CDR3 in amino acids: CASGEGRPNQPQHF. The CDR3, as DNA: TGTGCCAGCGGCGAGGGGAGGCCCAACCAGCCCCAGCATTTT.

The chain links TRBV15 to TRBJ1-5, with TRBD1 matching over 7 bases. J was trimmed by 5 bases and V by 5 bases; bases with no gene match: 9. Germline V gene lookup returns CDR1 LNHNV and CDR2 YYDKDF (reference sequence). The CDR3 is made up of 15 amino acids. CDR3 loop: CATSARQGRDQPQHF. The CDR3 bases are TGTGCCACCAGCGCCAGACAGGGCAGAGATCAGCCCCAGCATTTT. Variable domain in full (rest from reference TRBV15 and TRBJ1-5): DAMVIQNPRYQVTQFGKPVTLSCSQTLNHNVMYWYQQKSSQAPKLLFHYYDKDFNNEADTPDNFQSRRPNTSFCFLDIRSPGLGDTAMYLCATSARQGRDQPQHFGDGTRLSIL.

This sequence joins TRBV6-6 and TRBJ2-2, with 11 bases fitting TRBD2. Germline lookup yields CDR1 MNHNY and CDR2 SVGAGI (reference sequence). CDR3 size: 14 residues. After removal of 7 bases from V and 4 bases from J, the junction contained 2 bases not matched to a gene. CDR3: CASIAGGLTGELFF. The CDR3 DNA is TGTGCCAGCATAGCGGGGGGGCTCACCGGGGAGCTGTTTTTT.

This chain connects TRBV29-1 to TRBJ1-1, with 9 positions matching TRBD1. V shed 0 bases, J shed 1 base, and the junction held 9 bases outside the gene matches. Germline loops: CDR1 SQVTM, CDR2 ANQGSEA. This CDR3 spans 17 amino acids. The CDR3 sequence is CSVEDSRTGATNTEAFF. DNA of the CDR3: TGCAGCGTTGAAGATTCCAGGACAGGGGCGACGAACACTGAAGCTTTCTTT.

The rearrangement uses TRBV28 and TRBJ1-5, with D possibly matching TRBD1 (5 bases). The CDR3 covers 14 residues. Trimming took off 4 bases at V and 1 base at J, with 8 bases between the two ends. Germline CDR1 MDHEN, CDR2 SYDVKM. CDR3 nucleotide sequence: TGTGCCAGCAGTTACCGACAGAGCAATCAGCCCCAGCATTTT. Amino acids: CASSYRQSNQPQHF.

The chain has TRBV7-8 and TRBJ2-1; 11 nucleotides line up with TRBD2. CDR3 length: 18 amino acids. V lost 2 bases to trimming and J lost 4 bases; unmatched junction nucleotides: 10. Germline V gives CDR1 SGHVS, CDR2 FQNEAQ. CDR3 region: CASSLKLAGADQYNEQFF. The CDR3, as DNA: TGTGCCAGCAGCTTAAAACTAGCGGGGGCCGACCAGTACAATGAGCAGTTCTTC.

V usage is TRBV11-3 and J usage is TRBJ1-2; possibly TRBD1 for D (6 bases). CDR1 is SGHNT and CDR2 is YENEEA in the germline V gene. V was cut by 3 bases and J by 0 bases, with 11 bases left in between. The CDR3 length is 15 residues. CDR3 coding DNA: TGTGCCAGCAGCTTCCGGGACAACCCTAACTATGGCTACACCTTC. This gives the protein CASSFRDNPNYGYTF. Filled out from reference TRBV11-3 and TRBJ1-2, the complete variable domain reads EAGVVQSPRYKIIEKKQPVAFWCNPISGHNTLYWYLQNLGQGPELLIRYENEEAVDDSQLPKDRFSAERLKGVDSTLKIQPAELGDSAVYLCASSFRDNPNYGYTFGSGTRLTVV.

This clonotype was detected only once. V is TRBV15 and J is TRBJ2-7; D possibly corresponds to TRBD2 (5 bases). The length of the CDR3 is 15 residues. From germline, CDR1 is LNHNV and CDR2 YYDKDF (reference sequence). Between the trimmed V and J ends, which lost 6 bases and 0 bases, there was a span of 15 bases. This CDR3 is CATSPGRRSSYEQYF. As DNA, the CDR3 is TGTGCCACCAGTCCTGGACGGAGGAGCTCCTACGAGCAGTACTTC.

Here the CDR3 reads CASSAQGSNQPQHF. The CDR3, as DNA: TGTGCCAGCAGCGCTCAGGGAAGCAATCAGCCCCAGCATTTT. V and J are TRBV9 and TRBJ1-5; the D gene is possibly TRBD1 (5 bases). Looked up from germline, CDR1 is SGDLS and CDR2 is YYNGEE. Trimming pared 3 bases from V and 1 base from J, leaving 8 bases between. The CDR3 length is 14 residues.

The chain combines TRBV6-5 with TRBJ2-3; no clear D. V was cut by 2 bases and J by 0 bases, with 9 bases left in between. The length of the CDR3 is 15 residues. Germline lookup yields CDR1 MNHEY and CDR2 SVGAGI. DNA of the CDR3: TGTGCCAGCAGTTACGCTGACCTTAGCACAGATACGCAGTATTTT. Its translation is CASSYADLSTDTQYF.

The J gene is TRBJ2-1, the V gene TRBV3-1, with 11 bases fitting TRBD2. This CDR3 has 15 amino acids. J was trimmed by 5 bases and V by 3 bases; bases with no gene match: 3. The germline gives CDR1 LGHDT, CDR2 YNNKEL (reference sequence). This CDR3 is CASSQGLAVHNEQFF. Written as DNA, the CDR3 is TGTGCCAGCAGCCAGGGACTAGCGGTCCACAATGAGCAGTTCTTC.

As DNA, the CDR3 is TGTGCCAGCAGCTCGGCGGGCCCCTGGAATGAGCAGTTCTTC. This encodes CASSSAGPWNEQFF. The rearrangement uses TRBV5-6 and TRBJ2-1; D is possibly TRBD2 (5 bases). CDR3 length: 14 amino acids. Germline V gives CDR1 SGHDT, CDR2 YYEEEE. V lost 3 bases and J 7 bases, leaving 14 bases between the germline ends.

V and J are TRBV2 and TRBJ2-3, with D uncertain. The CDR3 loop spans 13 amino acids. The V gene's germline CDR1 is SNHLY and CDR2 FYNNEI. The ends were cut back, 10 bases at V and 6 bases at J, with 17 bases in the middle. CDR3 sequence (DNA): TGTGCCATCAACACGGCACCACACGATACGCAGTATTTT. Translating it yields CAINTAPHDTQYF.

V gene TRBV13 combines with J gene TRBJ2-7, with 9 bases lining up with TRBD1. The germline V gene encodes CDR1 PRHDT and CDR2 FYEKMQ (reference sequence). After removal of 5 bases from V and 5 bases from J, the junction contained 10 bases not matched to a gene. The CDR3 spans 15 residues. The CDR3 sequence: CASSEGTGWAHEQYF. In DNA, the CDR3 is TGTGCCAGCAGCGAAGGGACAGGGTGGGCGCACGAGCAGTACTTC.

This chain uses TRBV27 with TRBJ1-6, with TRBD1 matching over 9 bases. The CDR3 is 15 amino acids. Trimming cost V 0 bases and J 10 bases; bases outside gene matches: 4. Germline V lookup: CDR1 MNHEY, CDR2 SMNVEV (reference sequence). The CDR3 region is CASSLSIQGASPLHF. The CDR3, as DNA: TGTGCCAGCAGTTTATCGATACAGGGGGCATCACCCCTCCACTTT.

V usage is TRBV2 and J usage is TRBJ1-1; D remains ambiguous. The CDR3 has 11 amino acids. Germline CDR1 and CDR2: SNHLY and FYNNEI. Trimming removed 7 bases from V and 1 base from J, with 4 bases in between. The CDR3 sequence is CASMTNTEAFF. In DNA form, the CDR3 reads TGTGCCAGCATGACGAACACTGAAGCTTTCTTT.

This clonotype was recorded once. This chain links TRBV9 with TRBJ2-4; TRBD1 agrees at 10 bases. Per germline, CDR1 SGDLS and CDR2 YYNGEE. This CDR3 is 16 amino acids long. With V trimmed by 3 bases and J by 2 bases, 5 bases remained unmatched. The CDR3 DNA follows: TGTGCCAGCAGCGGTGGGACAGGGGTAACCAAAAACATTCAGTACTTC. The encoded protein is CASSGGTGVTKNIQYF.

The chain combines TRBV7-9 with TRBJ2-3; D is possibly TRBD1 (5 bases). V shed 7 bases and J shed 0 bases, with 17 bases lying between them. This CDR3 has 16 residues. Germline CDR1 is SEHNR and CDR2 is FQNEAQ (reference sequence). The CDR3 bases are TGTGCCAGCAAGGGGCGTACCCCTCCCAGCACAGATACGCAGTATTTT. Amino acids: CASKGRTPPSTDTQYF.

A single count supports this clonotype. The chain is built from TRBV20-1 and TRBJ2-7; D is unresolved. This CDR3 is built from 12 residues. Germline assignment: CDR1 DFQATT and CDR2 SNEGSKA (reference sequence). Trimming removed 4 bases at V and 2 bases at J, with 9 bases between. This chain's CDR3 is CSATDGTYEQYF. Written as DNA, the CDR3 is TGCAGTGCTACGGACGGAACCTACGAGCAGTACTTC.